This note documents a single TCR beta chain sequence. It was with a sample-barcoded 5' primer and a J-beta primer mix that a second PCR of about 6 to 12 cycles was run. TCRdb reanalysed the 5' RACE reads using MiXCR and keeps one entry per CDR3 protein. The table records some 1.8 million distinct CDR3 sequences, roughly two fifths of them present only once. Per sample, no less than 5.5 micrograms of total RNA were extracted. The sample is drawn from a study of blood T cells in healthy people across ages. The CDR3 sequence is 17 residues long. Per the germline V gene, CDR1 is LGHNA and CDR2 is YSLEER. J lost 4 bases, V lost 3 bases, and 10 bases had no gene match.

The receptor was isolated from a human donor in good health. The chain carries TRBV4-3 and TRBJ2-2; 8 nucleotides match TRBD1. The sequencing sample was made of blood. The CDR3 loop is CASSHYGQGSSTGELFF. The CDR3, as DNA: TGCGCCAGCAGCCATTATGGACAGGGTTCGAGCACCGGGGAGCTGTTTTTT.